This T cell receptor beta chain was identified during a study of identical twins. As concerns this clonotype: Its specificity is unknown.

Whole-study findings and limits: Donors were not followed over many years; analysis was cross-sectional. Twins' excess sharing was less marked for out-of-frame beta sequences.

TCRdb analysed the 5' RACE reads with MiXCR anew, one entry per CDR3 protein. The sample records around 500,000 distinct CDR3 sequences, 12% to 15% being singletons. This CDR3 comprises 16 residues. The ends were cut back, 3 bases at V and 8 bases at J, with 17 bases in the middle. Looked up from germline, CDR1 is SGHTA and CDR2 is FQGNSA. A further study also used this sample, focusing on yellow fever vaccine responses in identical twins. That work contributes: Twins reportedly mounted vaccine T cell responses that seemed partly convergent, partly personalized.

The sequenced material came from CD4+ T cells sorted from blood. The sequence came from a young woman in good health. The rearrangement joins TRBV7-2 to TRBJ1-6, with D possibly matching TRBD1 (6 bases). CDR3 nucleotides: TGTGCCAGCAGCTTGTACAGGGAAGAGAAAGATTCACCCCTCCACTTT. The encoded protein is CASSLYREEKDSPLHF.